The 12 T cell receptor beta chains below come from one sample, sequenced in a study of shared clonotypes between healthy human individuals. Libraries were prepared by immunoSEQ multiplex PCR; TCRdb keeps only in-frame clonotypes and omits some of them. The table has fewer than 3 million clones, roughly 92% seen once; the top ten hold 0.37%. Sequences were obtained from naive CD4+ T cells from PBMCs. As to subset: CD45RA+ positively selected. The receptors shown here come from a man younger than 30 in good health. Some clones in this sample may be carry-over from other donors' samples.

The CDR3 region is CASSIQGVRIYEQYF. CDR3 DNA sequence: TGTGCCAGCAGCATACAGGGGGTCCGGATCTACGAGCAGTACTTC. This sequence joins TRBV5-4 and TRBJ2-7, with 8 bases identical to TRBD1. CDR3 length: 15 residues. Trimming cost V 4 bases and J 3 bases; bases outside gene matches: 9. The germline V gene has CDR1 SGHNT and CDR2 YYREEE (reference sequence).

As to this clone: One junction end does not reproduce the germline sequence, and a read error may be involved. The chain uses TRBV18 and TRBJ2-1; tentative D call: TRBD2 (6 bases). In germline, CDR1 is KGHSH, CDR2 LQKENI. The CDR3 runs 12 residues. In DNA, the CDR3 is TGTGCCACCTCAGCGGGCTCCAATGAGCAGTTCTTC. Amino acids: CATSAGSNEQFF.

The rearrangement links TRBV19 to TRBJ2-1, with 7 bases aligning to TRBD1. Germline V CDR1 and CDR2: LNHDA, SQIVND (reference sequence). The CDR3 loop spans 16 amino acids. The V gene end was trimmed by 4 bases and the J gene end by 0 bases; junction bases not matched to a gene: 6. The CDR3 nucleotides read TGTGCCAGTAGTAGGGACAGCCTTCCCTCCTACAATGAGCAGTTCTTC. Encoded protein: CASSRDSLPSYNEQFF. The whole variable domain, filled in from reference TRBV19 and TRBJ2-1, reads DGGITQSPKYLFRKEGQNVTLSCEQNLNHDAMYWYRQDPGQGLRLIYYSQIVNDFQKGDIAEGYSVSREKKESFPLTVTSAQKNPTAFYLCASSRDSLPSYNEQFFGPGTRLTVL.

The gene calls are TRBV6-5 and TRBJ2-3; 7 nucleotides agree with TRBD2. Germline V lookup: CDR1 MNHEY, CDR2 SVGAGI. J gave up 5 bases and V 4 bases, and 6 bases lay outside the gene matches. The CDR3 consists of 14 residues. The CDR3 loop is CASSLSIAGDTQYF. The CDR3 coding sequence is TGTGCCAGCAGTTTAAGCATAGCGGGAGATACGCAGTATTTT.

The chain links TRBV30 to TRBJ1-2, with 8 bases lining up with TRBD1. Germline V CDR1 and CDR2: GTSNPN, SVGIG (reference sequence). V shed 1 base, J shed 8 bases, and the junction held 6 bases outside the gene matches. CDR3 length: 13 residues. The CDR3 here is CAWSADRVGGYTF. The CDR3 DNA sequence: TGTGCCTGGAGTGCGGACAGGGTCGGGGGCTACACCTTC.

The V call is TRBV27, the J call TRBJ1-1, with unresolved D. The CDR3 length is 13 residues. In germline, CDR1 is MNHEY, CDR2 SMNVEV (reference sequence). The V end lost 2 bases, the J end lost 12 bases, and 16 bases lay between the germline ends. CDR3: CASSLMGFGLPFF. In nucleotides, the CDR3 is TGTGCCAGCAGTTTAATGGGCTTTGGATTACCTTTCTTT.

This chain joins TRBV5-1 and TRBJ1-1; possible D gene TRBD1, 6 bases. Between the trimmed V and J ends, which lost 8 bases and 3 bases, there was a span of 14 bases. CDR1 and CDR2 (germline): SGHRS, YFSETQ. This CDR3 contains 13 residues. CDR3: CASSIRQDTEAFF. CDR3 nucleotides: TGCGCCAGTTCCATTCGACAGGACACTGAAGCTTTCTTT.

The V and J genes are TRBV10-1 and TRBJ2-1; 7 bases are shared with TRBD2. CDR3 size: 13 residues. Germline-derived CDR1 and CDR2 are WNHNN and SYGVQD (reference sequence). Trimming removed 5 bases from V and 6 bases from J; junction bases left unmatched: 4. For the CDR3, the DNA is TGCGCCAGCAGTTCGGGGAGGGTCAATGAGCAGTTCTTC. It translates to CASSSGRVNEQFF.

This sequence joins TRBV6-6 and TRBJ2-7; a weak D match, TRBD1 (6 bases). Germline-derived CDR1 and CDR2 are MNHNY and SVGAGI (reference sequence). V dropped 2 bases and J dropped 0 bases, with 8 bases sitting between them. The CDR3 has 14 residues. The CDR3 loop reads CASSYPTGSYEQYF. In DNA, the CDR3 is TGTGCCAGCAGTTACCCGACAGGCTCCTACGAGCAGTACTTC.

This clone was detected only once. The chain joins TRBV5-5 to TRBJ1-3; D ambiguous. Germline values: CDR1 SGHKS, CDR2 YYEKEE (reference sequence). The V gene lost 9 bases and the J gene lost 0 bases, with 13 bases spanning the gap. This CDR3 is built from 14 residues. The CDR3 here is CATERGDSGNTIYF. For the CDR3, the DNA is TGTGCCACCGAACGGGGTGACTCTGGAAACACCATATATTTT. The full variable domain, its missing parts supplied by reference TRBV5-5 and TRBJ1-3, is DAGVTQSPTHLIKTRGQQVTLRCSPISGHKSVSWYQQVLGQGPQFIFQYYEKEERGRGNFPDRFSARQFPNYSSELNVNALLLGDSALYLCATERGDSGNTIYFGEGSWLTVV.

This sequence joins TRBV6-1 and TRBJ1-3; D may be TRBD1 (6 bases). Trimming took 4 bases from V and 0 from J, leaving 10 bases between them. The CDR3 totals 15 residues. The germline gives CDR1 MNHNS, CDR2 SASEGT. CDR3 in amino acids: CASSASDSSGNTIYF. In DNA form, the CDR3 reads TGTGCCAGCAGTGCCTCGGACAGCTCTGGAAACACCATATATTTT.

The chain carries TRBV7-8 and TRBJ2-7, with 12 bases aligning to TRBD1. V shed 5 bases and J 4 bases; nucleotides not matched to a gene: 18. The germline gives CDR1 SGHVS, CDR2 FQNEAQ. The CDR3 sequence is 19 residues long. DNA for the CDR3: TGTGCCAGCAGCAGATTTCCGGGACAGGGGGCCACTGACGCTTACGAGCAGTACTTC. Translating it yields CASSRFPGQGATDAYEQYF.